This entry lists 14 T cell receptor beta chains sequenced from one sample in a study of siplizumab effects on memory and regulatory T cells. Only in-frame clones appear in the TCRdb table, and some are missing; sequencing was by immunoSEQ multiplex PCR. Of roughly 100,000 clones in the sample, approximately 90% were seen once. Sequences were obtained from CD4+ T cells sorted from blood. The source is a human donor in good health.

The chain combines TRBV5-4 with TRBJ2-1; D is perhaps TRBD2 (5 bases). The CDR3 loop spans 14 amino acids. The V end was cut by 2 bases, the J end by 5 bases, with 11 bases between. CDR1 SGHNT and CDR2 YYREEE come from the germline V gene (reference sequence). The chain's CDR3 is CASSLHGNHNEQFF. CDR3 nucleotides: TGTGCCAGCAGCTTACACGGGAACCACAATGAGCAGTTCTTC.

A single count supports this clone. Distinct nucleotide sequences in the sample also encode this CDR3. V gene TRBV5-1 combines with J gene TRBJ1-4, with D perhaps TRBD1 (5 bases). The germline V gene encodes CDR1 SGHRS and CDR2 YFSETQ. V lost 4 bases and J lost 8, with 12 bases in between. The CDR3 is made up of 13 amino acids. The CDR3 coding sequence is TGCGCCAGCAGCCGGGGCGCAGGGGAAAAACTGTTTTTT. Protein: CASSRGAGEKLFF.

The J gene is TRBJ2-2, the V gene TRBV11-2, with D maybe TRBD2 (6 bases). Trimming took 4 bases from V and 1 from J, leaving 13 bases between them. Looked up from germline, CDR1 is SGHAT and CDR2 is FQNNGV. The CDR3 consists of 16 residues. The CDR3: CASSSGLSLNTGELFF. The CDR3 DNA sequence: TGTGCCAGCAGCTCGGGACTTTCCCTGAACACCGGGGAGCTGTTTTTT.

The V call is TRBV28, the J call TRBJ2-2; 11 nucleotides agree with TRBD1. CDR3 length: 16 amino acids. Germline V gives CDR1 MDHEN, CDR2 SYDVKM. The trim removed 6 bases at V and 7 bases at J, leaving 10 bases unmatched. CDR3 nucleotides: TGTGCCAGCAGCCCCTGGACAGGGGGCGCAAGCGGGGAGCTGTTTTTT. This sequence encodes CASSPWTGGASGELFF.

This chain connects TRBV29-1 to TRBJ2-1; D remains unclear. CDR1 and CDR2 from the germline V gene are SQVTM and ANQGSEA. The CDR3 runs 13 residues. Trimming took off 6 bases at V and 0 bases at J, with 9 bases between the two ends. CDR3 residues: CSVDGSSYNEQFF. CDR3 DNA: TGCAGCGTGGACGGTAGCTCCTACAATGAGCAGTTCTTC.

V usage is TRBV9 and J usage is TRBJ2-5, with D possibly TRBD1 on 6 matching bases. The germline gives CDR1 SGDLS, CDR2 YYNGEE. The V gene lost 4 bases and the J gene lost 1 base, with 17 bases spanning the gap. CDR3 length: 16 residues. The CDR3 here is CASSFRDIQGQETQYF. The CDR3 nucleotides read TGTGCCAGCAGCTTCCGGGACATTCAGGGCCAAGAGACCCAGTACTTC.

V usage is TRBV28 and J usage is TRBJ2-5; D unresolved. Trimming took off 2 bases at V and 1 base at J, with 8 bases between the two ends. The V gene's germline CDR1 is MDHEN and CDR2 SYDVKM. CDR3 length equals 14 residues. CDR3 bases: TGTGCCAGCAGTTTAATGGGGATCCAAGAGACCCAGTACTTC. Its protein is CASSLMGIQETQYF.

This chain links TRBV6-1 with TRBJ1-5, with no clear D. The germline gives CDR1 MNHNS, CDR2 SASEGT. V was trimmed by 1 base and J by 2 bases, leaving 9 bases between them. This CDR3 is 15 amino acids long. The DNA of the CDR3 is TGTGCCAGCAGTGAAGTTGGTACAGGCAATCAGCCCCAGCATTTT. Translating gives CASSEVGTGNQPQHF.

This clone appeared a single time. CDR3: CASSLSRVTNEKLFF. CDR3 coding DNA: TGCGCCAGCAGCCTCTCCAGGGTGACTAATGAAAAACTGTTTTTT. The V call is TRBV4-1, the J call TRBJ1-4, with D tentatively TRBD1 (5 bases). The germline V and J ends were trimmed by 4 bases and 2 bases, with 11 bases remaining between them. The CDR3 has 15 amino acids. From germline, CDR1 is MGHRA and CDR2 YSYEKL.

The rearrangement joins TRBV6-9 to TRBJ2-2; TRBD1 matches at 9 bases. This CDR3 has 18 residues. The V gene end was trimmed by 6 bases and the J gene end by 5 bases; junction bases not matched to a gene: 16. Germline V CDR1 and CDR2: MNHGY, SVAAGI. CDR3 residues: CASSVQGQGVRGTGELFF. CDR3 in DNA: TGTGCCAGCAGCGTTCAGGGACAGGGAGTAAGAGGGACCGGGGAGCTGTTTTTT.

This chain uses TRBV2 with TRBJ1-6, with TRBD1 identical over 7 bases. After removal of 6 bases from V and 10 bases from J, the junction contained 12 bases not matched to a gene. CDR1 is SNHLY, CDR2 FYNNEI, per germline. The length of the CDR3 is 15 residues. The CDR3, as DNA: TGTGCCAGCAGCAATCATGAGACAGGGTCCTCACCCCTCCACTTT. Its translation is CASSNHETGSSPLHF.

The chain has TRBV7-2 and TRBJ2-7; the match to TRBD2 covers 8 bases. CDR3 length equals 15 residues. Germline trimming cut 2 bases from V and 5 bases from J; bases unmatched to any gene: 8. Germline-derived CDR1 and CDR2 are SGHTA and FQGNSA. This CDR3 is CASSLTSGSFDEQYF. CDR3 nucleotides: TGTGCCAGCAGCTTAACGAGCGGGAGTTTCGACGAGCAGTACTTC. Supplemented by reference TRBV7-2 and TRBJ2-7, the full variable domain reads GAGVSQSPSNKVTEKGKDVELRCDPISGHTALYWYRQSLGQGLEFLIYFQGNSAPDKSGLPSDRFSAERTGGSVSTLTIQRTQQEDSAVYLCASSLTSGSFDEQYFGPGTRLTVT.

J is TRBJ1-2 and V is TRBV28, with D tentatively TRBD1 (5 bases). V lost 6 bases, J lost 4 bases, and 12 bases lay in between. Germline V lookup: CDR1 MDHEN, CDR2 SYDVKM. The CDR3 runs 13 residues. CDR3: CASSDGTGYGYTF. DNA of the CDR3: TGTGCCAGCAGCGACGGGACGGGCTATGGCTACACCTTC.

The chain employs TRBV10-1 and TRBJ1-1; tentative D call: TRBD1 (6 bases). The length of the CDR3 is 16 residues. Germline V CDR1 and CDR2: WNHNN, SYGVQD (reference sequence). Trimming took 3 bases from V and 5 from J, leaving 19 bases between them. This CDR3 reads CASSEARGISGTEAFF. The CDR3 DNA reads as TGCGCCAGCAGTGAAGCCAGGGGAATATCCGGGACTGAAGCTTTCTTT.